The 5 T cell receptor beta chains presented below share a single source sample, sequenced in a study of cytomegalovirus exposure and HLA in healthy donors. Amplification used 60 Vbeta primers and 13 Jbeta primers. Method: immunoSEQ multiplex PCR; TCRdb's copy keeps in-frame clones and lacks some. The sample contains under 200,000 clones, around 86% of which appear only once. The sample consisted of PBMCs. Receptors were obtained from a human donor in good health.

This clone was observed once. J is TRBJ2-7 and V is TRBV6-1; a weak D match, TRBD2 (6 bases). Trimming took 6 bases from V and 1 from J, leaving 16 bases between them. There are 15 residues in the CDR3. Germline V lookup: CDR1 MNHNS, CDR2 SASEGT. CDR3 coding DNA: TGTGCCAGCAGGGAGGGAGATTTTTATTCCTACGAGCAGTACTTC. It yields the protein CASREGDFYSYEQYF.

This clone came up once. J is TRBJ1-3 and V is TRBV7-8; tentatively, D is TRBD1 (5 bases). Trimming cost V 1 base and J 3 bases, with 10 bases left between them. The CDR3 length is 15 residues. Germline values: CDR1 SGHVS, CDR2 FQNEAQ. The CDR3 DNA follows: TGTGCCAGCAGCTTAGAAGGGGTTCATGGAAACACCATATATTTT. This codes for CASSLEGVHGNTIYF. Drawing the rest from reference TRBV7-8 and TRBJ1-3, the complete variable domain is GAGVSQSPRYKVAKRGQDVALRCDPISGHVSLFWYQQALGQGPEFLTYFQNEAQLDKSGLPSDRFFAERPEGSVSTLKIQRTQQEDSAVYLCASSLEGVHGNTIYFGEGSWLTVV.

This clone occurred a few times. V gene TRBV7-8 combines with J gene TRBJ1-1; 7 bases are shared with TRBD1. The germline V gene encodes CDR1 SGHVS and CDR2 FQNEAQ. The CDR3 is 14 residues long. The trim removed 6 bases at V and 2 bases at J, leaving 6 bases unmatched. This CDR3 is CASRAGTVNTEAFF. The DNA for the CDR3 is TGTGCCAGCAGGGCCGGGACAGTTAACACTGAAGCTTTCTTT. Supplemented by reference TRBV7-8 and TRBJ1-1, the full variable domain reads GAGVSQSPRYKVAKRGQDVALRCDPISGHVSLFWYQQALGQGPEFLTYFQNEAQLDKSGLPSDRFFAERPEGSVSTLKIQRTQQEDSAVYLCASRAGTVNTEAFFGQGTRLTVV.

V is TRBV9 and J is TRBJ2-2, with TRBD1 identical over 12 bases. Germline V CDR1 and CDR2: SGDLS, YYNGEE. This CDR3 comprises 17 residues. V lost 0 bases to trimming and J lost 2 bases; unmatched junction nucleotides: 2. The chain's CDR3 is CASSVGGTGGNTGELFF. The CDR3 nucleotides read TGTGCCAGCAGCGTAGGGGGGACAGGGGGCAACACCGGGGAGCTGTTTTTT.

The chain combines TRBV4-3 with TRBJ2-5, with TRBD2 as a possible D gene (5 bases). CDR1 and CDR2 (germline): LGHNA, YSLEER. The CDR3 is 15 amino acids. The V end lost 0 bases, the J end lost 5 bases, and 13 bases lay between the germline ends. CDR3 amino acids: CASSQDSTRRETQYF. The CDR3 nucleotides read TGCGCCAGCAGCCAAGATTCTACTAGGAGGGAGACCCAGTACTTC.